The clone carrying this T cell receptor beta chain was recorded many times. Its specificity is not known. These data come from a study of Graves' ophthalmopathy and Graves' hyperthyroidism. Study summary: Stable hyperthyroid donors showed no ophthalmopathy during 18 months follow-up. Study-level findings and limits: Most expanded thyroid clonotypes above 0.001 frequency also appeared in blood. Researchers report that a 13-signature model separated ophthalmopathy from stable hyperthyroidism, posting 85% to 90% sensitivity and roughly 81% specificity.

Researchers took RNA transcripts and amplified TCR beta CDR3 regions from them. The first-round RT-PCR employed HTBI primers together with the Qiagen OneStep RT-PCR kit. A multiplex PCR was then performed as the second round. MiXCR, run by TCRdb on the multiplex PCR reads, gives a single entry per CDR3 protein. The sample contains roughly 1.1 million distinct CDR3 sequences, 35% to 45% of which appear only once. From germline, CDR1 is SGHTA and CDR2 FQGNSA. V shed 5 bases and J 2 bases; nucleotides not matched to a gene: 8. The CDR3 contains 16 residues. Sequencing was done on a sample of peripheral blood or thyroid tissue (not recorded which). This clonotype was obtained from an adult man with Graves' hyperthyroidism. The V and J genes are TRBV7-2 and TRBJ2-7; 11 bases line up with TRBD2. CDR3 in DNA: TGTGCCAGCAGCCCCGATAGCGGGAGGGCCGCCTACGAGCAGTACTTC. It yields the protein CASSPDSGRAAYEQYF. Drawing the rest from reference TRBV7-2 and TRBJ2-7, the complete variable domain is GAGVSQSPSNKVTEKGKDVELRCDPISGHTALYWYRQSLGQGLEFLIYFQGNSAPDKSGLPSDRFSAERTGGSVSTLTIQRTQQEDSAVYLCASSPDSGRAAYEQYFGPGTRLTVT.